This entry concerns a single T cell receptor beta chain. This CDR3 spans 20 amino acids. Trimming removed 1 base from V and 0 bases from J, with 19 bases in between. Germline-derived CDR1 and CDR2 are SGHTA and FQGTGA. TCRdb's table, derived via immunoSEQ multiplex PCR, lists solely in-frame clones and lacks some. The sample lists around 440,000 clones, 77% seen once, with about 11% in the top ten. These data belong to a study of shared clonotypes between healthy human individuals. V is TRBV7-3 and J is TRBJ2-6; unclear D gene. The TCR sequence derives from a woman aged 40 to 50 in good health. Some clones in this sample may be carry-over from other donors' samples. Specimen: PBMCs. CDR3 sequence: CASSLNPASPIHSGANVLTF. CDR3 nucleotides: TGTGCCAGCAGCTTAAATCCAGCGAGCCCTATACACTCTGGGGCCAACGTCCTGACTTTC.